This TCR beta chain was sequenced in a study of cytomegalovirus exposure and HLA in healthy donors. The PCR was carried out with 60 Vbeta primers and 13 Jbeta primers. Here immunoSEQ multiplex PCR was the method, and the copy in TCRdb shows in-frame clones only, minus some. This sample yields roughly 140,000 clones, of which approximately 80% are seen a single time; more than 6.5% belongs to the top ten. This clone was detected only once. What it binds is not known. The junction had 6 bases not matched to a gene; V was cut back by 4 bases and J by 4 bases. This CDR3 comprises 14 residues. Germline lookup yields CDR1 LNHDA and CDR2 SQIVND (reference sequence). Points from the study as a whole: The HLA-A and HLA-B alleles of most subjects were reportedly predicted accurately from TCR beta sequences. Sequencing likely caused a cluster of highly shared sequence variants. Information on immune exposure was restricted to one variable (CMV serostatus).

The chain uses TRBV19 and TRBJ1-2, with 7 bases lining up with TRBD1. Sequenced: PBMCs. This clonotype was obtained from a woman in her fifties or sixties in good health and CMV-seropositive. CDR3 coding DNA: TGTGCCAGTAGTACGACAGGGCCTACCTATGGCTACACCTTC. This codes for CASSTTGPTYGYTF.